The 7 T cell receptor beta chains reported below all come from one sample, sequenced in a study of technical replicates of blood from a handful of donors. Libraries were prepared by immunoSEQ multiplex PCR; TCRdb keeps only in-frame clonotypes and omits some of them. This sample has more than 80,000 clones, with approximately 95% found just once. The sample was T cells isolated from PBMCs. Receptor source: a human donor in good health.

The gene calls are TRBV19 and TRBJ1-4; TRBD1 aligns across 10 bases. This CDR3 has 15 amino acids. Germline V CDR1 and CDR2: LNHDA, SQIVND (reference sequence). The V segment lost 10 bases and the J segment 9 bases; nucleotides outside the gene matches: 14. This CDR3 reads CATTPEEGQGQKLFF. In DNA form, the CDR3 reads TGTGCCACGACCCCCGAGGAGGGACAGGGGCAAAAACTGTTTTTT. Using reference TRBV19 and TRBJ1-4 for the parts outside the CDR3, the full variable domain is DGGITQSPKYLFRKEGQNVTLSCEQNLNHDAMYWYRQDPGQGLRLIYYSQIVNDFQKGDIAEGYSVSREKKESFPLTVTSAQKNPTAFYLCATTPEEGQGQKLFFGSGTQLSVL.

The gene calls are TRBV4-1 and TRBJ2-7; 9 bases map to TRBD1. Germline V lookup: CDR1 MGHRA, CDR2 YSYEKL. The CDR3 totals 14 residues. With 0 bases clipped from V and 6 bases from J, the junction kept 3 bases outside the gene matches. CDR3 region: CASSQDPTGGEQYF. The CDR3 DNA follows: TGCGCCAGCAGCCAAGATCCGACAGGGGGCGAGCAGTACTTC.

This clone was counted a single time. V is TRBV28 and J is TRBJ2-7; D gene ambiguous. Germline V CDR1 and CDR2: MDHEN, SYDVKM. CDR3 length equals 11 residues. V dropped 5 bases and J dropped 5 bases, with 7 bases sitting between them. CDR3 bases: TGTGCCAGCAGTGGAGTAGACGAGCAGTACTTC. Encoded protein: CASSGVDEQYF.

The rearrangement uses TRBV28 and TRBJ2-7; maybe TRBD2 (5 bases). V was trimmed by 3 bases and J by 3 bases, leaving 12 bases between them. CDR3 length: 14 amino acids. The germline CDR1 and CDR2 sequences are MDHEN and SYDVKM. For the CDR3, the DNA is TGTGCCAGCAGTTTTCCCGGGATGAACTACGAGCAGTACTTC. Amino acids: CASSFPGMNYEQYF.

The chain joins TRBV11-2 to TRBJ2-7, with a weak D call TRBD1 (6 bases). Deletions cut 0 bases from V and 7 bases from J, with 13 bases between. The CDR3 runs 14 residues. Germline V gene lookup returns CDR1 SGHAT and CDR2 FQNNGV. The CDR3 nucleotides are TGTGCCAGCAGCTTAGACCTAGCAGGGGATGAGCAGTACTTC. It codes for CASSLDLAGDEQYF.

The V and J genes are TRBV4-3 and TRBJ2-7, with TRBD2 matching over 9 bases. J was trimmed by 2 bases and V by 4 bases; bases with no gene match: 6. The CDR3 runs to 15 residues. CDR1 LGHNA and CDR2 YSLEER come from the germline V gene. Here the CDR3 reads CASSPASGATYEQYF. The CDR3 DNA reads TGCGCCAGCAGCCCCGCTAGCGGGGCTACCTACGAGCAGTACTTC.

CDR3 in DNA: TGTGCCAGCTCACCGGGACAGGGGCTTTTCGAGCAGTACTTC. Translating gives CASSPGQGLFEQYF. This chain connects TRBV18 to TRBJ2-7, with TRBD1 matching 10 bases. Germline V gene lookup returns CDR1 KGHSH and CDR2 LQKENI. The V gene end was trimmed by 3 bases and the J gene end by 6 bases; junction bases not matched to a gene: 5. There are 14 residues in the CDR3.